This T cell receptor beta chain was found in a study of T-cell reconstitution after alpha-beta-depleted transplantation in children. Notes on the study in general: Some patients' high day-60 TCRbeta diversity was attributed to recipient cells surviving conditioning.

Deletions cut 5 bases from V and 9 bases from J, with 14 bases between. The CDR3 covers 14 residues. Molecular barcoding with unique molecular identifiers was used for the TCRbeta library. TCRdb reprocessed the PCR reads via MiXCR and lists one record per CDR3 protein. Of fewer than 350,000 distinct CDR3 sequences listed, about 9.4% are singletons. Only a few counts were recorded for this clonotype. Its specificity is not known. The sample here was PBMCs, taken before TCRalphabeta/CD19-depleted stem cell transplant. This chain joins TRBV12-3 or TRBV12-4 and TRBJ1-6; a weak D match, TRBD1 (5 bases). The sequence derives from a boy in the first two years of life with acute myeloid leukemia, due to receive a stem cell transplant. The CDR3 reads CASSVGGGTSPLHF. For the CDR3, the DNA is TGTGCCAGCAGTGTTGGGGGGGGGACTTCACCCCTCCACTTT.